Presented here are 15 T cell receptor beta chains from one specimen sequenced in a study of blood T cell repertoires in COVID-19. Produced via immunoSEQ multiplex PCR; TCRdb's table is partial and in-frame only. The sample shows approximately 51,000 clones, 87% of them seen only once. Input material: peripheral blood. These receptor sequences come from a woman aged 80 or over with COVID-19, enrolled during active disease.

The rearrangement uses TRBV18 and TRBJ2-7; the D gene is possibly TRBD2 (6 bases). Germline V gene lookup returns CDR1 KGHSH and CDR2 LQKENI. The CDR3 has 14 residues. The V end lost 4 bases, the J end lost 5 bases, and 15 bases lay between the germline ends. As DNA, the CDR3 is TGTGCCAGCTCACAAGGCTCCTGGGGGGACGAGCAGTACTTC. This encodes CASSQGSWGDEQYF.

This clone was picked up one time. The chain recombines TRBV18 with TRBJ1-1; 7 nucleotides match TRBD1. Trimming took 3 bases from V and 3 from J; bases not matched to a gene: 7. The germline gives CDR1 KGHSH, CDR2 LQKENI. The CDR3 loop spans 15 amino acids. CDR3 protein: CASSPREGAHTEAFF. CDR3 nucleotide sequence: TGTGCCAGCTCACCTCGTGAGGGGGCTCACACTGAAGCTTTCTTT.

The chain joins TRBV5-1 to TRBJ1-2; D may be TRBD1 (6 bases). This CDR3 spans 15 amino acids. Germline V gene sequence: CDR1 SGHRS, CDR2 YFSETQ. V was trimmed by 5 bases and J by 4 bases, leaving 18 bases between them. The CDR3 sequence is CASSPREGGTYGYTF. CDR3 in DNA: TGCGCCAGCAGTCCCCGGGAGGGGGGGACCTATGGCTACACCTTC.

V is TRBV11-2 and J is TRBJ1-4; D not resolved. Germline assignment: CDR1 SGHAT and CDR2 FQNNGV. The CDR3 consists of 15 residues. Trimming pared 7 bases from V and 4 bases from J, leaving 16 bases between. The CDR3 DNA reads as TGTGCCAGCAACCCAGGTTCCACGAATAATGAAAAACTGTTTTTT. Its protein product is CASNPGSTNNEKLFF.

The V and J genes are TRBV5-1 and TRBJ1-2, with 8 bases lining up with TRBD1. The CDR3 covers 15 residues. Per the germline V gene, CDR1 is SGHRS and CDR2 is YFSETQ. V was pared by 2 bases and J by 5 bases, with 8 bases of the junction left unmatched. CDR3 nucleotides: TGCGCCAGCAGCTTCGTGGCAGGGGGCAAGTATGGCTACACCTTC. Its translation is CASSFVAGGKYGYTF.

The chain recombines TRBV30 with TRBJ1-1; a possible D gene is TRBD1 (5 bases). V was pared by 4 bases and J by 1 base, with 10 bases between. The CDR3 runs to 13 residues. CDR1 and CDR2 from the germline V gene are GTSNPN and SVGIG (reference sequence). The CDR3 is CAWTRQSNTEAFF. DNA of the CDR3: TGTGCCTGGACCCGACAGTCGAACACTGAAGCTTTCTTT.

The rearrangement joins TRBV5-1 to TRBJ2-1; tentative D call: TRBD1 (5 bases). CDR1 is SGHRS, CDR2 YFSETQ, per germline. The CDR3 is 18 amino acids. V dropped 1 base and J dropped 9 bases, with 26 bases sitting between them. For the CDR3, the DNA is TGCGCCAGCAGCTTGTCGGAGTTAATAGGGGCCCACCGGAGTGAGCAGTTCTTC. Translation gives CASSLSELIGAHRSEQFF.

This clone was observed a single time. This chain uses TRBV30 with TRBJ2-6; D is uncertain. Trimming removed 2 bases at V and 2 bases at J, with 10 bases between. The CDR3 consists of 15 residues. Germline V gives CDR1 GTSNPN, CDR2 SVGIG (reference sequence). This chain's CDR3 is CAWSLADTGANVLTF. CDR3 sequence (DNA): TGTGCCTGGAGTCTGGCAGACACTGGGGCCAACGTCCTGACTTTC.

The chain links TRBV18 to TRBJ2-7, with D uncertain. Trimming removed 2 bases at V and 0 bases at J, with 5 bases between. The germline CDR1 and CDR2 sequences are KGHSH and LQKENI. The CDR3 length is 13 residues. The DNA for the CDR3 is TGTGCCAGCTCACCAGCCAGCTCCTACGAGCAGTACTTC. It specifies CASSPASSYEQYF. Combining the CDR3 with reference TRBV18 and TRBJ2-7 gives the whole variable domain NAGVMQNPRHLVRRRGQEARLRCSPMKGHSHVYWYRQLPEEGLKFMVYLQKENIIDESGMPKERFSAEFPKEGPSILRIQQVVRGDSAAYFCASSPASSYEQYFGPGTRLTVT.

V is TRBV5-1 and J is TRBJ2-4; 7 nucleotides match TRBD1. J gave up 1 base and V 2 bases, and 9 bases lay outside the gene matches. Germline V gene data show CDR1 as SGHRS and CDR2 as YFSETQ. This CDR3 is built from 17 residues. The CDR3 nucleotides are TGCGCCAGCAGCTTACCGACAGGGATGTTGGCCAAAAACATTCAGTACTTC. Translation gives CASSLPTGMLAKNIQYF. Together with reference TRBV5-1 and TRBJ2-4, the CDR3 gives the full variable domain: KAGVTQTPRYLIKTRGQQVTLSCSPISGHRSVSWYQQTPGQGLQFLFEYFSETQRNKGNFPGRFSGRQFSNSRSEMNVSTLELGDSALYLCASSLPTGMLAKNIQYFGAGTRLSVL.

The sample holds a few counts of this clone. V gene TRBV15 combines with J gene TRBJ2-1; 12 bases align to TRBD2. CDR3 size: 15 residues. Germline lookup yields CDR1 LNHNV and CDR2 YYDKDF (reference sequence). After removal of 4 bases from V and 11 bases from J, the junction contained 9 bases not matched to a gene. Written as DNA, the CDR3 is TGTGCCACCAGCACCCGGACTAGCGGGAAGAATCAGCAGTTCTTC. Amino acids: CATSTRTSGKNQQFF.

The chain is built from TRBV5-1 and TRBJ2-3; 9 nucleotides match TRBD1. V lost 4 bases and J lost 0; bases outside the gene matches: 9. The CDR3 contains 17 residues. Germline V CDR1 and CDR2: SGHRS, YFSETQ. The CDR3 protein is CASSLGQGPMSTDTQYF. CDR3 nucleotides: TGCGCCAGCAGCCTAGGACAGGGGCCAATGAGCACAGATACGCAGTATTTT.

This chain joins TRBV27 and TRBJ1-1, with D maybe TRBD1 (5 bases). The germline V and J ends were trimmed by 4 bases and 0 bases, with 9 bases remaining between them. Germline V gene sequence: CDR1 MNHEY, CDR2 SMNVEV (reference sequence). The CDR3 is 14 residues long. The CDR3 protein is CASSSSGLNTEAFF. DNA for the CDR3: TGTGCCAGCAGTTCCTCAGGGTTGAACACTGAAGCTTTCTTT.

Worth noting for this clone: At one end, the junction sequence differs from germline, possibly due to a read error. The rearrangement uses TRBV7-7 and TRBJ2-3; 7 bases agree with TRBD1. Germline V lookup: CDR1 SSHAT, CDR2 FNYEAQ (reference sequence). The CDR3 spans 14 residues. The CDR3 sequence: CASSVNRGADTQYF. CDR3 nucleotides: TGTGCTAGCAGCGTAAACAGGGGAGCAGATACGCAGTATTTT.

CDR3 nucleotide sequence: TGCGCCAGCAGTCCAATAACAGGGGGTTCCGAGACCCAGTACTTC. This translates into CASSPITGGSETQYF. V is TRBV5-1 and J is TRBJ2-5; 8 positions match TRBD1. Germline-derived CDR1 and CDR2 are SGHRS and YFSETQ. The CDR3 spans 15 residues. V lost 5 bases, J lost 5 bases, and 11 bases stayed unmatched.